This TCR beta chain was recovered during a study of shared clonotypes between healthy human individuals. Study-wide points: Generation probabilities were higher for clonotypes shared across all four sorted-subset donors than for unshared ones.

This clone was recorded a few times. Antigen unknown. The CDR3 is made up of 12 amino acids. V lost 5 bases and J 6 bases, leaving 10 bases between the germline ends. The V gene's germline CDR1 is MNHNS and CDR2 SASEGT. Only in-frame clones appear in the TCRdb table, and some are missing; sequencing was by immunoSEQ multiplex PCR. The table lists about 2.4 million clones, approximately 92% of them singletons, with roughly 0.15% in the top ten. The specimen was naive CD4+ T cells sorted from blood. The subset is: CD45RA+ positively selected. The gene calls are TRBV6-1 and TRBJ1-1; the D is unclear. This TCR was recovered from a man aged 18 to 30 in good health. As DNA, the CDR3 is TGTGCCAGCAGTTCATCTTTCGCTGAAGCTTTCTTT. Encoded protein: CASSSSFAEAFF.